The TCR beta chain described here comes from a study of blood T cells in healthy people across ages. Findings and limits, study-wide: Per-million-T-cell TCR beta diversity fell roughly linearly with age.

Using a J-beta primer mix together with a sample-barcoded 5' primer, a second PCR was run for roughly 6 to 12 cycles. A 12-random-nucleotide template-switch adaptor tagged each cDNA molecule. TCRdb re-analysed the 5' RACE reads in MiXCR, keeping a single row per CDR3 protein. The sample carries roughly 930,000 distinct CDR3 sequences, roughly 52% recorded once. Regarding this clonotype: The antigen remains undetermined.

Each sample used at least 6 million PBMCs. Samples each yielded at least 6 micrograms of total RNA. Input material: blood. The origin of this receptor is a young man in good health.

The CDR3 loop is CASSWPGQGRLFF. Written as DNA, the CDR3 is TGTGCCAGCAGCTGGCCGGGACAGGGGCGACTGTTTTTT. V and J are TRBV7-9 and TRBJ1-4; the match to TRBD1 covers 10 bases. Germline trimming cut 4 bases from V and 13 bases from J; bases unmatched to any gene: 6. Germline V gene lookup returns CDR1 SEHNR and CDR2 FQNEAQ (reference sequence). The CDR3 extends over 13 amino acids.